The T cell receptor beta chain described here comes from a study of cytomegalovirus exposure and HLA in healthy donors. The table lists this clone with a count of one. The CDR3 totals 14 residues. Looked up from germline, CDR1 is SGHRS and CDR2 is YFSETQ. Trimming cost V 0 bases and J 5 bases, with 11 bases left between them. This PCR relied on a set of 60 Vbeta primers and 13 Jbeta primers. Clones were sequenced by immunoSEQ multiplex PCR, and TCRdb holds only the in-frame ones, with some missing. Here the sample spans 100,000 to 150,000 clones, 70% to 85% being singletons. Source material: PBMCs. The J gene is TRBJ1-1, the V gene TRBV5-1; TRBD1 is a possible D gene (5 bases). The receptor comes from a middle-aged man in good health and CMV-seronegative. The DNA of the CDR3 is TGCGCCAGCAGCTTGGGGCAGGGTAGGACTGAAGCTTTCTTT. Its translation: CASSLGQGRTEAFF.